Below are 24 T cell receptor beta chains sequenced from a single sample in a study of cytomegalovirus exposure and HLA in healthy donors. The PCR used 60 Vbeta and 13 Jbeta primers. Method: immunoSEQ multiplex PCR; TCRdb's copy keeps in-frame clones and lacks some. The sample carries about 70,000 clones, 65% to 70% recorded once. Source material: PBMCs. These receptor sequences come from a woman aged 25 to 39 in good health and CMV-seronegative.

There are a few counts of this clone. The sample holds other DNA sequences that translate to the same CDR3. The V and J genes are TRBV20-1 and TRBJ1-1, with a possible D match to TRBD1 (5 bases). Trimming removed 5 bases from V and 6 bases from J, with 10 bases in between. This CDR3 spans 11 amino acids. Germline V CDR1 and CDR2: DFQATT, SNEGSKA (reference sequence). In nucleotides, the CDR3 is TGCAGTGCTTCAGGGAGGGCTGAAGCTTTCTTT. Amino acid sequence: CSASGRAEAFF.

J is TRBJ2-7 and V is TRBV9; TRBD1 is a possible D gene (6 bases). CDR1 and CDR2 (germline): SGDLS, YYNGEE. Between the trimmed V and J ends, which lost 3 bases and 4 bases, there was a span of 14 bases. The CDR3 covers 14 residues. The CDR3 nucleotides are TGTGCCAGCAGCGCAGGGACAAGTAGATACGAGCAGTACTTC. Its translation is CASSAGTSRYEQYF. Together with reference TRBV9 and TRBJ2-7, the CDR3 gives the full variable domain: DSGVTQTPKHLITATGQRVTLRCSPRSGDLSVYWYQQSLDQGLQFLIQYYNGEERAKGNILERFSAQQFPDLHSELNLSSLELGDSALYFCASSAGTSRYEQYFGPGTRLTVT.

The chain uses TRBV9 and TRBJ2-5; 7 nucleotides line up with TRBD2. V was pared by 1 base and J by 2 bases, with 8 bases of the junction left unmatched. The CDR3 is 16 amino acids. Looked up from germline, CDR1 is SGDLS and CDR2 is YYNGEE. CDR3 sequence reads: CASSVSASGLQETQYF. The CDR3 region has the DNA TGTGCCAGCAGCGTATCGGCTAGCGGATTGCAAGAGACCCAGTACTTC.

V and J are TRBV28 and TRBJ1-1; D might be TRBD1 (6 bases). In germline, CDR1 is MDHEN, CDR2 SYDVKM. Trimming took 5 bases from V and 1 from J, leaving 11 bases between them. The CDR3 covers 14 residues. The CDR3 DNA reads TGTGCCAGCAGTCTAGGACAGTCGAACACTGAAGCTTTCTTT. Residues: CASSLGQSNTEAFF.

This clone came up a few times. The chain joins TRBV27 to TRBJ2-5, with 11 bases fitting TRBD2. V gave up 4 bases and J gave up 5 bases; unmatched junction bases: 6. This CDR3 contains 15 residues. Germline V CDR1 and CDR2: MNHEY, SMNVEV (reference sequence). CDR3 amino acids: CASSSMTSGVETQYF. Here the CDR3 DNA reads TGTGCCAGCAGTTCCATGACTAGCGGGGTGGAGACCCAGTACTTC.

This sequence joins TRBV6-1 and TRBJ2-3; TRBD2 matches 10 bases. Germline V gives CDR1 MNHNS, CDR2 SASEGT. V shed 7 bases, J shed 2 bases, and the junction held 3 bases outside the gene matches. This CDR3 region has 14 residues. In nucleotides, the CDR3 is TGTGCCAGCAAGCGGGAGGGCAACACAGATACGCAGTATTTT. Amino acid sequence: CASKREGNTDTQYF.

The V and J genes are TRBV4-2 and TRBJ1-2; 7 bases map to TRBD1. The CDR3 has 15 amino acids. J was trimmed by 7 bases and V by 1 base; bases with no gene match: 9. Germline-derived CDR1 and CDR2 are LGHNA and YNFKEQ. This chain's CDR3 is CASSQVGQEGSGYTF. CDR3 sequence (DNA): TGTGCCAGCAGCCAAGTAGGACAGGAAGGGTCTGGCTACACCTTC.

The CDR3 is CAGGTGTYEQYF. CDR3 DNA: TGTGCCGGGGGGACAGGGACCTACGAGCAGTACTTC. The chain couples TRBV2 to TRBJ2-7, with TRBD1 identical over 9 bases. This CDR3 has 12 residues. The trim removed 11 bases at V and 2 bases at J, leaving 4 bases unmatched. Germline assignment: CDR1 SNHLY and CDR2 FYNNEI. Combining the CDR3 with reference TRBV2 and TRBJ2-7 gives the whole variable domain EPEVTQTPSHQVTQMGQEVILRCVPISNHLYFYWYRQILGQKVEFLVSFYNNEISEKSEIFDDQFSVERPDGSNFTLKIRSTKLEDSAMYFCAGGTGTYEQYFGPGTRLTVT.

CDR3 coding DNA: TGCGCCAGCAGCTTGTCGACAGGGTCCTACGAGCAGTACTTC. Protein: CASSLSTGSYEQYF. The chain combines TRBV5-1 with TRBJ2-7; 7 nucleotides match TRBD1. Germline V gives CDR1 SGHRS, CDR2 YFSETQ. The V and J ends lost 1 base and 1 base, in that order; junction bases with no gene match: 2. This CDR3 is built from 14 residues.

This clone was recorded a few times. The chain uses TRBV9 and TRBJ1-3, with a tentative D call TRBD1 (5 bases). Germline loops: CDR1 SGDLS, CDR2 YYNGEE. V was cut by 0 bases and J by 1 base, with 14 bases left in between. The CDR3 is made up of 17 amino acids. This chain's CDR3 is CASSVDGGGLSGNTIYF. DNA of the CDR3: TGTGCCAGCAGCGTAGATGGGGGAGGCCTATCTGGAAACACCATATATTTT.

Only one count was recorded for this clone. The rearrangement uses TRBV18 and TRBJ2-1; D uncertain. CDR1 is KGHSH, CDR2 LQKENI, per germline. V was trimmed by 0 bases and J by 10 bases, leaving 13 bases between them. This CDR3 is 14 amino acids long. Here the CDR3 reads CASSPPSTRNEQFF. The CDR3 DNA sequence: TGTGCCAGCTCACCACCTAGTACGAGGAACGAGCAGTTCTTC.

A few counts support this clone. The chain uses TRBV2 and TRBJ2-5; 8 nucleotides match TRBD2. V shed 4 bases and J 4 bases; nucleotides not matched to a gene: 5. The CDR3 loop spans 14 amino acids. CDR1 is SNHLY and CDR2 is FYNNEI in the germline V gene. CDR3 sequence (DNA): TGTGCCAGCAGTGCGGGGGGGGGTACAGAGACCCAGTACTTC. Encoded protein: CASSAGGGTETQYF.

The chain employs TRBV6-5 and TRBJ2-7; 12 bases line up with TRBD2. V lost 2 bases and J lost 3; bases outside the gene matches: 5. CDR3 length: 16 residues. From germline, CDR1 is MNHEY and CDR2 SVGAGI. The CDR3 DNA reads TGTGCCAGCAGTTACGCTAGCGGGGGGGCCGTCTACGAGCAGTACTTC. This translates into CASSYASGGAVYEQYF.

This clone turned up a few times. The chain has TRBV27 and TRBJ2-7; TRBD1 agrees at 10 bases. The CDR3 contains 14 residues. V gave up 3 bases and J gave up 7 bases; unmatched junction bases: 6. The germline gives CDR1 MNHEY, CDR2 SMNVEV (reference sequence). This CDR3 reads CASSLGTGVKEQYF. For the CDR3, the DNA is TGTGCCAGCAGTTTGGGGACAGGGGTGAAAGAGCAGTACTTC.

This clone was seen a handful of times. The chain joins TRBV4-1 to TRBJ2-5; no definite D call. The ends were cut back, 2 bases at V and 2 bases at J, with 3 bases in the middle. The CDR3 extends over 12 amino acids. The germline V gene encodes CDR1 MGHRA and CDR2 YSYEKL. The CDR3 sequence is CASSQSQETQYF. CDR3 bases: TGCGCCAGCAGCCAATCACAAGAGACCCAGTACTTC.

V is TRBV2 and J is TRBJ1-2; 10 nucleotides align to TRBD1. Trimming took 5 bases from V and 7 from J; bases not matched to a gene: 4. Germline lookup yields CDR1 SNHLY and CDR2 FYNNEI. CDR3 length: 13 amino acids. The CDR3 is CASSSGQGGGYTF. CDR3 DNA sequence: TGTGCCAGCAGTTCTGGACAGGGGGGTGGCTACACCTTC. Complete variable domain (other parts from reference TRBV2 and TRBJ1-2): EPEVTQTPSHQVTQMGQEVILRCVPISNHLYFYWYRQILGQKVEFLVSFYNNEISEKSEIFDDQFSVERPDGSNFTLKIRSTKLEDSAMYFCASSSGQGGGYTFGSGTRLTVV.

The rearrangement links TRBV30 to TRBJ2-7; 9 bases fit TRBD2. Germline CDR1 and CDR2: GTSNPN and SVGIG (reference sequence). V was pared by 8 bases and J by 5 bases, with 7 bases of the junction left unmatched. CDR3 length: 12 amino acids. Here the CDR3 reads CAGERGANEQYF. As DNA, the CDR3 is TGTGCCGGTGAGCGGGGGGCCAACGAGCAGTACTTC.

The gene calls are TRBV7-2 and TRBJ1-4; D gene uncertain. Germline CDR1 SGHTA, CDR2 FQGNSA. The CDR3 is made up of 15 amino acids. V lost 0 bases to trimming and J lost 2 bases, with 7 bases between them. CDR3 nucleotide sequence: TGTGCCAGCAGCTTAGCTTCTACGACTAATGAAAAACTGTTTTTT. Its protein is CASSLASTTNEKLFF. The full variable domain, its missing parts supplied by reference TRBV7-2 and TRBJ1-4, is GAGVSQSPSNKVTEKGKDVELRCDPISGHTALYWYRQSLGQGLEFLIYFQGNSAPDKSGLPSDRFSAERTGGSVSTLTIQRTQQEDSAVYLCASSLASTTNEKLFFGSGTQLSVL.

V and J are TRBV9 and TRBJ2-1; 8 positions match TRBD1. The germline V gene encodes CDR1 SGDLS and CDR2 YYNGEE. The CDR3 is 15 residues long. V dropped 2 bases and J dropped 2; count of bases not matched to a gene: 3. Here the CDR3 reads CASSVRDRPYNEQFF. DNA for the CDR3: TGTGCCAGCAGCGTCCGGGACAGGCCCTACAATGAGCAGTTCTTC.

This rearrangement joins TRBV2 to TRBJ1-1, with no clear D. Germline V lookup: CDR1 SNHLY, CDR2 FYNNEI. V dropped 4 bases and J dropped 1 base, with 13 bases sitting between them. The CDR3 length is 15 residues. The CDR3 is CASSGRREWNTEAFF. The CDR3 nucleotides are TGTGCCAGCAGTGGCCGGCGGGAGTGGAACACTGAAGCTTTCTTT.

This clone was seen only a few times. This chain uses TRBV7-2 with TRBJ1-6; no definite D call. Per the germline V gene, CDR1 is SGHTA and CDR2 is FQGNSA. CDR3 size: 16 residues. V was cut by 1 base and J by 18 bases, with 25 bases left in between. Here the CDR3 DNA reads TGTGCCAGCAGCTTAGGGCCAGGCTCCTATAATTCCCCACCCCACTTT. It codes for CASSLGPGSYNSPPHF.

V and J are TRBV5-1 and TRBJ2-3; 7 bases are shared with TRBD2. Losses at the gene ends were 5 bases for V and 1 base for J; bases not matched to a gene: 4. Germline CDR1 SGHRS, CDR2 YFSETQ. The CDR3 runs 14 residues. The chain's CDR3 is CASRRDYRTDTQYF. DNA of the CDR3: TGCGCCAGCAGGCGGGACTATCGCACAGATACGCAGTATTTT. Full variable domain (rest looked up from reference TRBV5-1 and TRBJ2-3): KAGVTQTPRYLIKTRGQQVTLSCSPISGHRSVSWYQQTPGQGLQFLFEYFSETQRNKGNFPGRFSGRQFSNSRSEMNVSTLELGDSALYLCASRRDYRTDTQYFGPGTRLTVL.

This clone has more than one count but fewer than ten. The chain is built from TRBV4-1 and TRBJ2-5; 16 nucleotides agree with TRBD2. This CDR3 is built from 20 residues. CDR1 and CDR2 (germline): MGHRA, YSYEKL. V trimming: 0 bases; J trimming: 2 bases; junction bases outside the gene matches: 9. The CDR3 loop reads CASSQEAPGLAGGWQETQYF. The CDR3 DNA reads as TGCGCCAGCAGCCAAGAGGCCCCGGGACTAGCGGGGGGGTGGCAAGAGACCCAGTACTTC.

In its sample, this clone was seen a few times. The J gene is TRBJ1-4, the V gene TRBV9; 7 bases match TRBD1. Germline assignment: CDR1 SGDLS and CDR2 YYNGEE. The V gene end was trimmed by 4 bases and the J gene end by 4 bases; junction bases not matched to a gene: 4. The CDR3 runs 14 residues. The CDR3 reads CASSWDSRNEKLFF. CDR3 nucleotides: TGTGCCAGCAGCTGGGACAGCCGTAATGAAAAACTGTTTTTT.